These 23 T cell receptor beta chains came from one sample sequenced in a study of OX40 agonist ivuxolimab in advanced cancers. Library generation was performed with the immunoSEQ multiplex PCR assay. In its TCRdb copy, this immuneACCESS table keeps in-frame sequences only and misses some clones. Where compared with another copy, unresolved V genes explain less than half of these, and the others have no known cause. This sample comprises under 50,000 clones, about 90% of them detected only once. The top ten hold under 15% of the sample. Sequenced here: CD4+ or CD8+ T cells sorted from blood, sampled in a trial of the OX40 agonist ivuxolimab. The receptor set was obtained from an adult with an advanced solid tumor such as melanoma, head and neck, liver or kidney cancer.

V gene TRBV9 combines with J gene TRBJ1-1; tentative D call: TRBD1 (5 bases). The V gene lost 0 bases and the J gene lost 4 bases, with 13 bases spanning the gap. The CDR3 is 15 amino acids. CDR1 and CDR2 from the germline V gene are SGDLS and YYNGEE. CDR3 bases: TGTGCCAGCAGCGTAGCGGCAGGGCTAGGCACTGAAGCTTTCTTT. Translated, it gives CASSVAAGLGTEAFF.

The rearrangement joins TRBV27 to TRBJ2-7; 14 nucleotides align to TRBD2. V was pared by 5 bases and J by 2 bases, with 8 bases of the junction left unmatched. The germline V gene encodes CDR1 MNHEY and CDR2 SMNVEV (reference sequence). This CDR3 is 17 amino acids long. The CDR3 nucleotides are TGTGCCAGCAGTGGGGGACTAGCGGGAGTTGGGACCTACGAGCAGTACTTC. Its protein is CASSGGLAGVGTYEQYF.

Here the CDR3 DNA reads TGTGCCAGCAGCCCGCCGGGACAGCCTTACGAGCAGTACTTC. Its translation: CASSPPGQPYEQYF. J is TRBJ2-5 and V is TRBV7-6; 7 positions match TRBD1. The DNA matches TRBJ2-7 better at its end, which makes the J call doubtful. Germline assignment: CDR1 SGHVS and CDR2 FNYEAQ. There are 14 residues in the CDR3.

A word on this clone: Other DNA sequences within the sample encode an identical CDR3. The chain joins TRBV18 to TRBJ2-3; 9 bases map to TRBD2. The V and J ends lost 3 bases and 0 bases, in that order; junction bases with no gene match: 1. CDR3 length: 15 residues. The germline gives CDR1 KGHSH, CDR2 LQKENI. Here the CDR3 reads CASSPLAGSTDTQYF. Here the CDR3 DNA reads TGTGCCAGCTCACCCCTAGCGGGGAGCACAGATACGCAGTATTTT.

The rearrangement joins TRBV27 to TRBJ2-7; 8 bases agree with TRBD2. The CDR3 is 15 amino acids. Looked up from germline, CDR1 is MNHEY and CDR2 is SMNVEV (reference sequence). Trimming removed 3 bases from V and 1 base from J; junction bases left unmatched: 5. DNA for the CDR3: TGTGCCAGCAGTTTTAGCGGGATGGGATCCTACGAGCAGTACTTC. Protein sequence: CASSFSGMGSYEQYF.

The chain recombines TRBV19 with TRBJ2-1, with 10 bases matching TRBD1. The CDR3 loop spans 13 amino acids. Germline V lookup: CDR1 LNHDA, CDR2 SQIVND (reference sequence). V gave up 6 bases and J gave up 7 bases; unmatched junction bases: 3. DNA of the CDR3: TGTGCCAGTAGCCAGGGACAGGGGAATGAGCAGTTCTTC. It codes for CASSQGQGNEQFF.

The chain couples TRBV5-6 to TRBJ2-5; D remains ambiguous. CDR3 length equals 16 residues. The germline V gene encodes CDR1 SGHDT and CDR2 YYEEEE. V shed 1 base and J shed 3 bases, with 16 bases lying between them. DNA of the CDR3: TGTGCCAGCAGCTTGAATACCGGGTCCTTAGAAGAGACCCAGTACTTC. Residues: CASSLNTGSLEETQYF.

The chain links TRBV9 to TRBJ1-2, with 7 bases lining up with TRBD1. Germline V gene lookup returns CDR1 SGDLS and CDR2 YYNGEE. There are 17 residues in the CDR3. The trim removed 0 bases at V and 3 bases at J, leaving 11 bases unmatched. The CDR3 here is CASSVGGTGVQHYGYTF. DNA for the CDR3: TGTGCCAGCAGCGTAGGCGGTACAGGGGTCCAACACTATGGCTACACCTTC.

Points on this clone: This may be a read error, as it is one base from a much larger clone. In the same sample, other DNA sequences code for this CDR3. The CDR3 DNA reads TGTGCCAGCAGCGTCGATTATCAAAGACAGGGGTTGGTGAGCTATGGCTACACCTTC. Protein sequence: CASSVDYQRQGLVSYGYTF. This rearrangement joins TRBV9 to TRBJ1-2; 8 bases are a match to TRBD1. The germline V gene has CDR1 SGDLS and CDR2 YYNGEE. V dropped 2 bases and J dropped 4; count of bases not matched to a gene: 19. The CDR3 totals 19 residues.

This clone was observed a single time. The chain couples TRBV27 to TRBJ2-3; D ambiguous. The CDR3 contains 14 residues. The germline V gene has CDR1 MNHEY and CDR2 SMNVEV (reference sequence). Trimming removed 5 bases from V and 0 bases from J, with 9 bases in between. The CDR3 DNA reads TGTGCCAGCAGTCCCCAAGGCAGCACAGATACGCAGTATTTT. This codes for CASSPQGSTDTQYF.

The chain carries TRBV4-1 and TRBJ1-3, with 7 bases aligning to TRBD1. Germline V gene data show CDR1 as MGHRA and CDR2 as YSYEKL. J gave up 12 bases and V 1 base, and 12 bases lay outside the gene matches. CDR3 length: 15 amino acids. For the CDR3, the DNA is TGCGCCAGCAGCCAAGTGGGACAGCCGCCGTCACACATATATTTT. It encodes CASSQVGQPPSHIYF.

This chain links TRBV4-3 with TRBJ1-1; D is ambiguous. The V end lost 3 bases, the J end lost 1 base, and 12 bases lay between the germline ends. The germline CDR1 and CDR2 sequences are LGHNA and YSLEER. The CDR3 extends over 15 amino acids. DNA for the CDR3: TGCGCCAGCAGCCATAATAGAAGAGGGAACACTGAAGCTTTCTTT. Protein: CASSHNRRGNTEAFF.

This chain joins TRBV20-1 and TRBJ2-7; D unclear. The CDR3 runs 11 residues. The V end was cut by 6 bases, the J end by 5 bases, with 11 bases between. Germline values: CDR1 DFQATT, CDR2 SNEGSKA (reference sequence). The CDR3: CSASADHEQYF. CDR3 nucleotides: TGCAGTGCCTCGGCAGATCACGAGCAGTACTTC.

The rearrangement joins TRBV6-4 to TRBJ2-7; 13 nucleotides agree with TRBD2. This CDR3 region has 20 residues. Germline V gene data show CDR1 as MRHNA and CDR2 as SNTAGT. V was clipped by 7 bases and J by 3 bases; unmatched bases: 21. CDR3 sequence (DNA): TGTGCCAGCACCCTCCGGACCGGACTAGCGGGGGCCACGGAAGACTACGAGCAGTACGTC. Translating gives CASTLRTGLAGATEDYEQYV.

The CDR3 protein is CASGPLGAEAFF. In nucleotides, the CDR3 is TGCGCCAGCGGCCCACTAGGAGCTGAAGCTTTCTTT. This chain joins TRBV10-2 and TRBJ1-1; D call uncertain. CDR1 WSHSY and CDR2 SAAADI come from the germline V gene. Trimming shortened V by 8 bases and J by 6 bases, and 13 bases separated the two germline ends. The CDR3 consists of 12 residues.

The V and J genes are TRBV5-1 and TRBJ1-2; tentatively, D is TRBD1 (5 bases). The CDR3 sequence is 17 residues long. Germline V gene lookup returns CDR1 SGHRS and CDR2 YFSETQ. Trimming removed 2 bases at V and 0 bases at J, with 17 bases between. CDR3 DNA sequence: TGCGCCAGCAGCTTTACTGGACAATATGGTACTAACTATGGCTACACCTTC. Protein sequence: CASSFTGQYGTNYGYTF.

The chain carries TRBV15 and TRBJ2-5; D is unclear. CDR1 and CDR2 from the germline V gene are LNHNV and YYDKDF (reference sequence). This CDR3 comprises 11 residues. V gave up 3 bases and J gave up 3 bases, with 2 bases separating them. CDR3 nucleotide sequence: TGTGCCACCAGCAGTGAAGAGACCCAGTACTTC. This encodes CATSSEETQYF.

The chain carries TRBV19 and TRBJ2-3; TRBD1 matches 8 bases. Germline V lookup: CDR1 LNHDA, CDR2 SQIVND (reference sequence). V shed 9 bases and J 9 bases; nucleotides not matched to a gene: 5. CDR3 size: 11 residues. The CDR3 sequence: CASRTGWTQYF. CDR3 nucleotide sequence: TGTGCCAGCCGGACAGGGTGGACGCAGTATTTT. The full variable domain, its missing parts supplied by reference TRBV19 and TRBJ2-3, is DGGITQSPKYLFRKEGQNVTLSCEQNLNHDAMYWYRQDPGQGLRLIYYSQIVNDFQKGDIAEGYSVSREKKESFPLTVTSAQKNPTAFYLCASRTGWTQYFGPGTRLTVL.

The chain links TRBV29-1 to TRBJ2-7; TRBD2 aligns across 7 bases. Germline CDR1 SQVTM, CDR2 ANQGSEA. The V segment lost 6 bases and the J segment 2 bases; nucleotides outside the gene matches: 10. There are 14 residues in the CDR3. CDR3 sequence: CSVGDYSGPYEQYF. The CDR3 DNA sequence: TGCAGCGTGGGGGACTACTCGGGTCCCTACGAGCAGTACTTC.

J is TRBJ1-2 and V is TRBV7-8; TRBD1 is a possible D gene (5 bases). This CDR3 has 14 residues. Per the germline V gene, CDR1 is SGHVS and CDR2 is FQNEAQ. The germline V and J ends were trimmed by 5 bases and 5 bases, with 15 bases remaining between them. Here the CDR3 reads CASSTNSGPYGYTF. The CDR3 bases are TGTGCCAGCAGCACCAATTCGGGGCCTTATGGCTACACCTTC.

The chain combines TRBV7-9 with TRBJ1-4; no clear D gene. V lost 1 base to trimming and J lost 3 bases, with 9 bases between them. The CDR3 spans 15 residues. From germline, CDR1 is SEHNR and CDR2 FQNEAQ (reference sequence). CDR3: CASSLGPAPNEKLFF. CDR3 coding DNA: TGTGCCAGCAGCTTAGGTCCCGCCCCTAATGAAAAACTGTTTTTT.

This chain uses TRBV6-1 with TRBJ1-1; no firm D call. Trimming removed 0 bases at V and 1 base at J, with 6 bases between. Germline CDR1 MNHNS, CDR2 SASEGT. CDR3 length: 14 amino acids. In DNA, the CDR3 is TGTGCCAGCAGTGAAGCAGGCGGGAACACTGAAGCTTTCTTT. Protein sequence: CASSEAGGNTEAFF.

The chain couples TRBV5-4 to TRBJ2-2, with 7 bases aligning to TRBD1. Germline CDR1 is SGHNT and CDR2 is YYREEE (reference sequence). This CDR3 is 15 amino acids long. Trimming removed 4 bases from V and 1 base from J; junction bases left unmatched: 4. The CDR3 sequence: CASSPWTGNTGELFF. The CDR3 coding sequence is TGTGCCAGCAGCCCCTGGACAGGGAACACCGGGGAGCTGTTTTTT.